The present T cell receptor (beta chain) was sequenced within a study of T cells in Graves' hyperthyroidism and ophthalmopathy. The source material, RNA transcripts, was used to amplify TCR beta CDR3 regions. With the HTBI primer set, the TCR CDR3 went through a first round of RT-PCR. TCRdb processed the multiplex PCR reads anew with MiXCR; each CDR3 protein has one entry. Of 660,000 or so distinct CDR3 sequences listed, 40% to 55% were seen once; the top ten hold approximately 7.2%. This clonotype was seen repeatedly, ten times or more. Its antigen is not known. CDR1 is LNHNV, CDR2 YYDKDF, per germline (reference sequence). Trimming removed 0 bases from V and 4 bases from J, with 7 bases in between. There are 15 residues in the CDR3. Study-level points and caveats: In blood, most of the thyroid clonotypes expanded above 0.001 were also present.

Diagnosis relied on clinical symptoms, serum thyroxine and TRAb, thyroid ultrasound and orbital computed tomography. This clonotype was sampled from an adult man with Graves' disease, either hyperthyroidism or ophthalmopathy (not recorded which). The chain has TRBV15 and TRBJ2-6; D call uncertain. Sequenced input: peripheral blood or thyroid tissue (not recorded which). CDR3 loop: CATSRDSDGANVLTF. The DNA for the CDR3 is TGTGCCACCAGCAGAGATTCGGACGGGGCCAACGTCCTGACTTTC.